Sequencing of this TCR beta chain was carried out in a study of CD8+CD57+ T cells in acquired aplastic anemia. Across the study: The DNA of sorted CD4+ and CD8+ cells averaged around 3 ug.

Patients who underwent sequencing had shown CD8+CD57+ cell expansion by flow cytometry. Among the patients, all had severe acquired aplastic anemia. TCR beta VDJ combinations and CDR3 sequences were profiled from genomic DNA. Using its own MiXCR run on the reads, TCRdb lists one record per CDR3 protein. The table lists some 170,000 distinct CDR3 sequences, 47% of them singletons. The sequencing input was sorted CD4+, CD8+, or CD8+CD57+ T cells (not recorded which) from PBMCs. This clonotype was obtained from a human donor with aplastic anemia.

CDR3 region: CASSQLGYGYTF. CDR3 nucleotides: TGCGCCAGCAGCCAGCTCGGCTATGGCTACACCTTC. The chain is built from TRBV4-1 and TRBJ1-2; D not certain. V was cut by 3 bases and J by 4 bases, with 6 bases left in between. CDR3 size: 12 residues. Germline CDR1 and CDR2: MGHRA and YSYEKL.